The entry below gives a single TCR beta chain sequence along with its context. The data were obtained in a study of OX40 agonist ivuxolimab in advanced cancers. Produced via immunoSEQ multiplex PCR; TCRdb's table is partial and in-frame only. The repertoire holds some 66,000 clones, more than 70% seen once, with approximately 0.25% in the top ten. The material was CD4+ or CD8+ T cells sorted from blood, obtained in a trial of the OX40 agonist ivuxolimab. The origin of this receptor is an adult with an advanced solid tumor such as melanoma, head and neck, liver or kidney cancer.

CDR3 sequence reads: CASSLRRGSGNYEQYF. CDR3 sequence (DNA): TGTGCCAGCTCACTCCGTCGTGGTAGCGGGAACTACGAGCAGTACTTC. The rearrangement uses TRBV18 and TRBJ2-7; 8 bases match TRBD2. The CDR3 length is 16 residues. Trimming cost V 4 bases and J 3 bases; bases outside gene matches: 11. Germline CDR1 reads KGHSH; CDR2 reads LQKENI. Full variable domain (rest looked up from reference TRBV18 and TRBJ2-7): NAGVMQNPRHLVRRRGQEARLRCSPMKGHSHVYWYRQLPEEGLKFMVYLQKENIIDESGMPKERFSAEFPKEGPSILRIQQVVRGDSAAYFCASSLRRGSGNYEQYFGPGTRLTVT.